These 23 T cell receptor beta chains share one sample of origin, sequenced in a study of cytomegalovirus exposure and HLA in healthy donors. Vbeta (60) and Jbeta (13) primers were used in the PCR. The method was immunoSEQ multiplex PCR; TCRdb's version includes in-frame clones alone and lacks a portion of them. The sample holds nearly 200,000 clones, approximately 87% seen once. Sequencing input: PBMCs. The receptors stem from a man younger than 45 in good health and CMV-seronegative.

The chain combines TRBV6-6 with TRBJ2-5; 7 bases match TRBD1. Germline V gene sequence: CDR1 MNHNY, CDR2 SVGAGI (reference sequence). V shed 5 bases, J shed 2 bases, and the junction held 2 bases outside the gene matches. This CDR3 spans 13 amino acids. The CDR3, as DNA: TGTGCCAGCAGTACGGGACAGCAAGAGACCCAGTACTTC. Its protein is CASSTGQQETQYF.

This chain joins TRBV13 and TRBJ2-1; TRBD2 aligns across 8 bases. Per germline, CDR1 PRHDT and CDR2 FYEKMQ (reference sequence). With 2 bases clipped from V and 0 bases from J, the junction kept 6 bases outside the gene matches. This CDR3 comprises 17 residues. The CDR3 reads CASSLRLAPSSYNEQFF. The DNA for the CDR3 is TGTGCCAGCAGCTTAAGACTAGCGCCTAGCTCCTACAATGAGCAGTTCTTC.

CDR3 in DNA: TGTGCCAGTAGTCCCCAAGGACATTATGGCTACACCTTC. Amino acid sequence: CASSPQGHYGYTF. The chain links TRBV19 to TRBJ1-2, with TRBD1 as a possible D gene (5 bases). Germline values: CDR1 LNHDA, CDR2 SQIVND (reference sequence). The length of the CDR3 is 13 residues. Trimming left V 5 bases short and J 5 bases short, with 12 bases between.

This clone was observed a single time. The chain is built from TRBV27 and TRBJ2-3; 7 bases fit TRBD2. CDR3 length equals 16 residues. V gave up 2 bases and J gave up 3 bases; unmatched junction bases: 8. CDR1 and CDR2 (germline): MNHEY, SMNVEV (reference sequence). The CDR3 is CASSLGLVGGTDTQYF. CDR3 sequence (DNA): TGTGCCAGCAGTTTAGGATTAGTGGGAGGGACAGATACGCAGTATTTT.

Only a few counts were recorded for this clone. This chain uses TRBV6-1 with TRBJ2-3; perhaps TRBD2 as D (7 bases). Germline loops: CDR1 MNHNS, CDR2 SASEGT. The germline V and J ends were trimmed by 3 bases and 5 bases, with 15 bases remaining between them. The CDR3 is 15 residues long. The CDR3 here is CASSDVGGGRDTQYF. The CDR3 region has the DNA TGTGCCAGCAGTGATGTGGGAGGGGGTAGAGATACGCAGTATTTT.

The genes are TRBV10-3 and TRBJ2-7, with D possibly matching TRBD2 (6 bases). Germline CDR1 is ENHRY and CDR2 is SYGVKD. V was clipped by 4 bases and J by 4 bases, with 17 bases between them. The CDR3 extends over 15 amino acids. Here the CDR3 reads CAISGDAAGYYEQYF. The DNA for the CDR3 is TGTGCCATCAGTGGCGACGCCGCGGGGTATTACGAGCAGTACTTC.

V gene TRBV7-2 combines with J gene TRBJ1-5, with D possibly being TRBD1 (6 bases). The CDR3 consists of 13 residues. The germline V and J ends were trimmed by 3 bases and 7 bases, with 10 bases remaining between them. Germline-derived CDR1 and CDR2 are SGHTA and FQGNSA. CDR3 in DNA: TGTGCCAGCAGCTTTGGGGGCCACCAGCCCCAGCATTTT. This sequence encodes CASSFGGHQPQHF.

This chain joins TRBV5-4 and TRBJ2-7, with TRBD1 identical over 11 bases. V trimming: 3 bases; J trimming: 2 bases; junction bases outside the gene matches: 4. The germline CDR1 and CDR2 sequences are SGHNT and YYREEE (reference sequence). This CDR3 is 15 amino acids long. The chain's CDR3 is CASSWGGQGAYEQYF. CDR3 coding DNA: TGTGCCAGCAGCTGGGGGGGACAGGGGGCCTACGAGCAGTACTTC.

The chain uses TRBV6-6 and TRBJ2-7, with D unresolved. Between the trimmed V and J ends, which lost 2 bases and 0 bases, there was a span of 11 bases. The germline CDR1 and CDR2 sequences are MNHNY and SVGAGI (reference sequence). This CDR3 is 15 amino acids long. This CDR3 is CASSYRTPTSYEQYF. The CDR3 region has the DNA TGTGCCAGCAGTTACCGAACGCCTACCTCCTACGAGCAGTACTTC.

This clone has more than one count but fewer than ten. The chain employs TRBV19 and TRBJ2-2; 7 nucleotides agree with TRBD2. CDR1 is LNHDA, CDR2 SQIVND, per germline (reference sequence). The CDR3 consists of 15 residues. V gave up 10 bases and J gave up 3 bases; unmatched junction bases: 11. The chain's CDR3 is CATKSGGQYTGELFF. The CDR3 bases are TGTGCCACTAAATCGGGAGGTCAGTACACCGGGGAGCTGTTTTTT. Combining the CDR3 with reference TRBV19 and TRBJ2-2 gives the whole variable domain DGGITQSPKYLFRKEGQNVTLSCEQNLNHDAMYWYRQDPGQGLRLIYYSQIVNDFQKGDIAEGYSVSREKKESFPLTVTSAQKNPTAFYLCATKSGGQYTGELFFGEGSRLTVL.

V usage is TRBV27 and J usage is TRBJ1-5; possibly TRBD1 for D (5 bases). This CDR3 region has 13 residues. The V end was cut by 4 bases, the J end by 4 bases, with 8 bases between. The V gene's germline CDR1 is MNHEY and CDR2 SMNVEV (reference sequence). The CDR3 reads CASSSGQNQPQHF. CDR3 nucleotides: TGTGCCAGCAGTTCTGGACAAAATCAGCCCCAGCATTTT.

The chain recombines TRBV5-4 with TRBJ1-6; 8 bases fit TRBD1. The CDR3 loop spans 15 amino acids. In germline, CDR1 is SGHNT, CDR2 YYREEE (reference sequence). Trimming cost V 4 bases and J 10 bases; bases outside gene matches: 10. This CDR3 is CASSTRTGSVSPLHF. CDR3 sequence (DNA): TGTGCCAGCAGCACAAGGACAGGGTCAGTATCACCCCTCCACTTT. Full variable domain (rest looked up from reference TRBV5-4 and TRBJ1-6): ETGVTQSPTHLIKTRGQQVTLRCSSQSGHNTVSWYQQALGQGPQFIFQYYREEENGRGNFPPRFSGLQFPNYSSELNVNALELDDSALYLCASSTRTGSVSPLHFGNGTRLTVT.

This CDR3 reads CASSEWGHSEAFF. The CDR3 DNA sequence: TGCGCCAGCAGTGAATGGGGACATTCTGAAGCTTTCTTT. The rearrangement links TRBV10-2 to TRBJ1-1; TRBD1 is a possible D gene (6 bases). Germline V gene sequence: CDR1 WSHSY, CDR2 SAAADI. The CDR3 loop spans 13 amino acids. Deletions cut 3 bases from V and 6 bases from J, with 11 bases between.

The V gene is TRBV27, the J gene TRBJ2-5; weak D call: TRBD1 (6 bases). The germline V and J ends were trimmed by 2 bases and 4 bases, with 11 bases remaining between them. Germline V CDR1 and CDR2: MNHEY, SMNVEV (reference sequence). This CDR3 has 14 residues. The CDR3 reads CASSLAGAPETQYF. Written as DNA, the CDR3 is TGTGCCAGCAGTTTAGCAGGGGCGCCAGAGACCCAGTACTTC.

The chain carries TRBV10-3 and TRBJ1-1; maybe TRBD1 (5 bases). The germline CDR1 and CDR2 sequences are ENHRY and SYGVKD. Trimming removed 4 bases at V and 4 bases at J, with 16 bases between. The length of the CDR3 is 15 residues. CDR3 DNA: TGTGCCATCAGTGGGGGGGACTCTGGGGGCACTGAAGCTTTCTTT. This codes for CAISGGDSGGTEAFF.

The rearrangement joins TRBV30 to TRBJ1-1, with TRBD1 matching over 7 bases. CDR1 is GTSNPN and CDR2 is SVGIG in the germline V gene (reference sequence). The CDR3 has 13 amino acids. Trimming at V came to 3 bases and at J to 3 bases, leaving 4 bases not matched to a gene. The CDR3, as DNA: TGTGCCTGGAGGCCCGACAGGGACACTGAAGCTTTCTTT. Amino acids: CAWRPDRDTEAFF.

V and J are TRBV5-5 and TRBJ1-2, with TRBD1 as a possible D gene (5 bases). Germline V gives CDR1 SGHKS, CDR2 YYEKEE (reference sequence). V lost 4 bases to trimming and J lost 4 bases, with 14 bases between them. The CDR3 has 14 residues. Written as DNA, the CDR3 is TGTGCCAGCAGCCCGGGGGACGGGGTCTATGGCTACACCTTC. This codes for CASSPGDGVYGYTF.

This clone was seen a few times. The genes are TRBV5-4 and TRBJ2-7; 8 bases match TRBD2. The CDR3 sequence is 14 residues long. Germline trimming cut 1 base from V and 4 bases from J; bases unmatched to any gene: 4. Per germline, CDR1 SGHNT and CDR2 YYREEE (reference sequence). The CDR3 loop is CASSLRAGEYEQYF. CDR3 nucleotides: TGTGCCAGCAGCTTGAGAGCGGGAGAATACGAGCAGTACTTC.

J is TRBJ1-5 and V is TRBV28, with 9 bases aligning to TRBD1. Germline lookup yields CDR1 MDHEN and CDR2 SYDVKM. V trimming: 6 bases; J trimming: 6 bases; junction bases outside the gene matches: 9. The CDR3 extends over 15 amino acids. CDR3 region: CASRPTGGGIQPQHF. CDR3 nucleotides: TGTGCCAGCAGACCCACAGGGGGCGGGATTCAGCCCCAGCATTTT.

In its sample, this clone was seen once. The chain carries TRBV4-1 and TRBJ2-3, with D tentatively TRBD2 (5 bases). The CDR3 is 15 residues long. The germline V and J ends were trimmed by 1 base and 2 bases, with 10 bases remaining between them. CDR1 and CDR2 (germline): MGHRA, YSYEKL. CDR3 protein: CASSQASGTTDTQYF. CDR3 DNA sequence: TGCGCCAGCAGCCAAGCCAGCGGAACCACAGATACGCAGTATTTT.

The rearrangement joins TRBV19 to TRBJ1-1, with unresolved D. With 0 bases removed from V and 3 bases from J, the gap between germline ends came to 14 bases. CDR1 is LNHDA and CDR2 is SQIVND in the germline V gene (reference sequence). CDR3 length: 16 amino acids. The CDR3 DNA reads TGTGCCAGTAGTATAGATACACAGTCCGGGGACACTGAAGCTTTCTTT. Amino acid sequence: CASSIDTQSGDTEAFF.

This clone was seen a handful of times. This chain uses TRBV19 with TRBJ2-1; D is perhaps TRBD2 (5 bases). The germline V and J ends were trimmed by 2 bases and 9 bases, with 17 bases remaining between them. The length of the CDR3 is 15 residues. Germline assignment: CDR1 LNHDA and CDR2 SQIVND (reference sequence). CDR3 sequence: CASSIMNSGEREQFF. The CDR3 DNA is TGTGCCAGTAGTATAATGAATTCTGGGGAGCGTGAGCAGTTCTTC.

The chain uses TRBV4-1 and TRBJ2-1; TRBD2 aligns across 8 bases. Trimming took 3 bases from V and 3 from J; bases not matched to a gene: 7. The CDR3 spans 16 residues. The germline V gene has CDR1 MGHRA and CDR2 YSYEKL. The DNA for the CDR3 is TGCGCCAGCAGCCACCAAGGGGCGGGAGGCTACAATGAGCAGTTCTTC. Its translation: CASSHQGAGGYNEQFF.